These T cell receptor beta chains were read from a single sample in a study of cytotoxic CD8 clonotypes in ibrutinib-treated CLL. The table came from immunoSEQ multiplex PCR; TCRdb's copy has only in-frame clones and leaves some out. The repertoire includes 25,000 to 30,000 clones, 57% of them detected once, and around 5% sits in the top ten. The specimen was PBMCs, collected before ibrutinib treatment. The receptors stem from a human donor with chronic lymphocytic leukemia. The CDR3 runs from the conserved cysteine through the conserved F or W. D genes are given only for firm matches. Clone size is stated in some rows and not others, as once, few, many or a class when expanded.

d_call	clone_size	v_call	j_call	cdr3_nt	cdr3_aa
-	-	TRBV14	TRBJ1-4	TGTGCCAGCAGCCAAGTGAATTGGGGGTCAGCCTATCTGACTAATGAAAAACTGTTTTTT	CASSQVNWGSAYLTNEKLFF
TRBD2	-	TRBV5-1	TRBJ2-2	TGCGCCAGCAGCTCTAGCGGGAGCCCGAACACCGGGGAGCTGTTTTTT	CASSSSGSPNTGELFF
-	-	TRBV15	TRBJ2-7	TGTGCCACCAGCAGAGATGGTAGGGGTCCCTACGAGCAGTACTTC	CATSRDGRGPYEQYF
-	-	TRBV29-1	TRBJ1-2	TGCAGCGTTCTTGTAGGGATCACCTCTAACTATGGCTACACCTTC	CSVLVGITSNYGYTF
TRBD1	-	TRBV5-1	TRBJ2-7	TGCGCCAGCAGCTTGGAGTTTCTCGGGACAGAGTACGAGCAGTACTTC	CASSLEFLGTEYEQYF
-	-	TRBV7-2	TRBJ2-1	TGTGCCAGCAGCCAGGACGTAGGACCCTACAATGAGCAGTTCTTC	CASSQDVGPYNEQFF
-	once	TRBV2	TRBJ2-5	TGTGCCAGCAGTGAAGAATTAGTGCAGTACTTC	CASSEELVQYF
TRBD1	-	TRBV7-9	TRBJ1-4	TGTGCCAGCAGCTTGGACAGGCCCCCCGAAGCTGTCCCTGAAAAACTGTTTTTT	CASSLDRPPEAVPEKLFF
-	-	TRBV7-3	TRBJ2-3	TGTGCCAGCAGCTTCCTGGGGGGGCGGTTGGCCGATACGCAGTATTTT	CASSFLGGRLADTQYF
-	-	TRBV15	TRBJ2-7	TGTGCCACCAGCAGAGGCCCTATTGGTAGATTGTCCTACGAGCAGTACTTC	CATSRGPIGRLSYEQYF
-	-	TRBV5-1	TRBJ1-2	TGCGCCAGCAGCTTGTCATCCCAGGACGGGGTCTATGGCTACACCTTC	CASSLSSQDGVYGYTF
TRBD2	-	TRBV7-6	TRBJ2-7	TGTGCCAGCAGCTACTCTAGCGGACCCTACTACGAGCAGTACTTC	CASSYSSGPYYEQYF
-	-	TRBV6-1	TRBJ1-4	TGTGCCAGCAGTGCGCGAGGTGAAAAACTGTTTTTT	CASSARGEKLFF
-	medium-sized	TRBV2	TRBJ1-1	TGTGCCAGCAGTGACAGGGCATGGACTGAAGCTTTCTTT	CASSDRAWTEAFF
-	-	TRBV27	TRBJ1-5	TGTGCCAGCAGTTTTGTGGGACGGGGGCTAAATCAGCCCCAGCATTTT	CASSFVGRGLNQPQHF
TRBD1	-	TRBV7-8	TRBJ2-7	TGTGCCAGCACCCTACGCGGAACCGGGACAGGGGTTGTCTACGAGCAGTACTTC	CASTLRGTGTGVVYEQYF
TRBD1	-	TRBV4-1	TRBJ1-4	TGCGCCAGCAGCCAAAGTCCGGGACAGGATGAAAAACTGTTTTTT	CASSQSPGQDEKLFF
-	-	TRBV5-1	TRBJ2-5	TGCGCCAGCAGCTTGAGGTGGCGTGCCCAAGAGACCCAGTACTTC	CASSLRWRAQETQYF
TRBD1	once	TRBV15	TRBJ2-5	TGTGCCACCAGCAGCACGACAGGGCCGTTGGAGACCCAGTACTTC	CATSSTTGPLETQYF
TRBD1	-	TRBV7-6	TRBJ1-1	TGTGCCAGTGGACAGGAGACGAACACTGAAGCTTTCTTT	CASGQETNTEAFF
-	-	TRBV7-6	TRBJ1-1	TGTGCCAGCAGCCCCTGGACGAACACTGAAGCTTTCTTT	CASSPWTNTEAFF
-	-	TRBV10-3	TRBJ1-2	TGTGCCATCAGCATCGAGACGGATGGACCCCTCTATGGCTACACCTTC	CAISIETDGPLYGYTF
-	-	TRBV4-1	TRBJ1-2	TGCGCCAGCAGCCAAACGTTTCGGATGGATGGCTACACCTTC	CASSQTFRMDGYTF
-	-	TRBV7-2	TRBJ2-7	TGTGCCAGCAGCTGGCATGGGTCCTACGAGCAGTACTTC	CASSWHGSYEQYF
-	-	TRBV5-1	TRBJ2-7	TGCGCCAGCAGCCCGACAGGACACTCCTACGAGCAGTACTTC	CASSPTGHSYEQYF
-	-	TRBV5-1	TRBJ2-3	TGCGCCAGCAGCTGGTGGGCGGAGGTAGATACGCAGTATTTT	CASSWWAEVDTQYF
-	-	TRBV11-3	TRBJ2-3	TGTGCCAGCAGCTTATCGGGGGATACGCAGTATTTT	CASSLSGDTQYF
TRBD1	-	TRBV4-1	TRBJ2-7	TGCGCCAGCAGCCAAGATCTAGGGGACAGGGACCGGCAGTACTTC	CASSQDLGDRDRQYF
-	-	TRBV15	TRBJ1-5	TGTGCCACCAGCAAGGACCAGGCTTATAGCAATCAGCCCCAGCATTTT	CATSKDQAYSNQPQHF
-	-	TRBV29-1	TRBJ2-7	TGCAGCGTTGAGCGTGCCTACGAGCAGTACTTC	CSVERAYEQYF
TRBD1	once	TRBV2	TRBJ1-2	TGTGCCAGCAAACGGACAGGGGCGCTCTATGGCTACACCTTC	CASKRTGALYGYTF
-	-	TRBV6-5	TRBJ2-2	TGTGCCAGCAGTTACCCTCCTACCGGGGAGCTGTTTTTT	CASSYPPTGELFF
TRBD1	once	TRBV10-3	TRBJ1-1	TGTGCCATCTATCCAGGGGGAGGGGTACACACTGAAGCTTTCTTT	CAIYPGGGVHTEAFF
-	-	TRBV5-1	TRBJ2-2	TGCGCCAGCAGCATGGCGGGGCCGAACACCGGGGAGCTGTTTTTT	CASSMAGPNTGELFF
-	-	TRBV19	TRBJ2-3	TGTGCCAGTAGTATCGACAGTAGAGCAGATACGCAGTATTTT	CASSIDSRADTQYF
-	-	TRBV7-2	TRBJ2-3	TGTGCCAGCAGCGAGGGACCCGGAGATACGCAGTATTTT	CASSEGPGDTQYF
-	-	TRBV4-1	TRBJ2-3	TGCGCCAGCAGCCACAGCGGATACACAGATACGCAGTATTTT	CASSHSGYTDTQYF
TRBD1	-	TRBV7-2	TRBJ2-7	TGTGCCAGCACCCGCACGCTGGGACAGGGGGCAGACGAGCAGTACTTC	CASTRTLGQGADEQYF
-	-	TRBV5-1	TRBJ2-5	TGCGCCAGCAGCGCGGACGTGAGGGGGGACCAGTACTTC	CASSADVRGDQYF
TRBD1	-	TRBV13	TRBJ1-3	TGTGCCAGCAGCTTACGGACAGGCCTTCTTGGAAACACCATATATTTT	CASSLRTGLLGNTIYF
-	-	TRBV9	TRBJ1-2	TGTGCCAGCAGCGCCAAACCGGACAGACCGAACTATGGCTACACCTTC	CASSAKPDRPNYGYTF
TRBD1	-	TRBV6-1	TRBJ1-2	TGTGCCAGCGACAGGGGAAACTATGGCTACACCTTC	CASDRGNYGYTF
-	few	TRBV10-1	TRBJ2-1	TGCGCCAGCAGTGACTTCGGAGGGCCACGCAATGAGCAGTTCTTC	CASSDFGGPRNEQFF
-	-	TRBV10-3	TRBJ1-1	TGTGCCATCAGTGAGTCCAGTACGGTCACTGAAGCTTTCTTT	CAISESSTVTEAFF
-	-	TRBV27	TRBJ2-7	TGTGCCAGCAGTCCGACGACAGGACCAGACTCCTACGAGCAGTACTTC	CASSPTTGPDSYEQYF
TRBD2	-	TRBV12-5	TRBJ2-3	TGTGCTAGTGGTTTGGGGCGGGGGGCCACTAGCACAGATACGCAGTATTTT	CASGLGRGATSTDTQYF